The 28 T cell receptor beta chains listed next were all sequenced from one sample in a study of T cells in Graves' hyperthyroidism and ophthalmopathy. Amplification yielded TCR beta CDR3 regions, with RNA transcripts as the source. When the TCR CDR3 underwent first-round RT-PCR, the HTBI primer set was used. From the multiplex PCR reads, TCRdb called clonotypes with MiXCR, one entry per CDR3 protein. The repertoire holds a few hundred thousand distinct CDR3 sequences, with more than 15% as singletons. Input material: blood. Receptors originate from a woman aged 18-35 years with Graves' hyperthyroidism that later progressed to Graves' ophthalmopathy.

In regard to this clonotype: A clone one base away is much larger, so this may be a read error. This chain joins TRBV27 and TRBJ2-7, with 9 nucleotides matching TRBD1. Per the germline V gene, CDR1 is MNHEY and CDR2 is SMNVEV (reference sequence). This CDR3 has 14 residues. CDR3: CASSVGTGKSEQCF. CDR3 coding DNA: TGTGCCAGCAGTGTGGGGACAGGGAAGAGCGAGCAGTGCTTC.

V is TRBV6-2 or TRBV6-3 and J is TRBJ2-7; 8 nucleotides line up with TRBD1. Germline V gene data show CDR1 as MNHEY and CDR2 as SVGEGT. The V segment lost 5 bases and the J segment 6 bases; nucleotides outside the gene matches: 6. CDR3 length equals 13 residues. CDR3 sequence reads: CASSMTGVTEQYF. The CDR3 DNA reads as TGTGCCAGCAGTATGACAGGGGTCACCGAGCAGTACTTC.

This clonotype showed up many times. V gene TRBV15 combines with J gene TRBJ1-5, with 8 bases fitting TRBD1. V gave up 6 bases and J gave up 6 bases; unmatched junction bases: 25. The germline V gene has CDR1 LNHNV and CDR2 YYDKDF (reference sequence). This CDR3 has 20 amino acids. CDR3: CATSSIAPTGDPFYGQPQHF. The CDR3 nucleotides read TGTGCCACCAGTTCAATTGCACCGACAGGGGATCCCTTTTACGGTCAGCCCCAGCATTTT.

This clonotype appeared a few times. The chain employs TRBV5-8 and TRBJ1-1, with a tentative D call TRBD1 (5 bases). The CDR3 is 13 amino acids. Germline CDR1 and CDR2: SGHTS and YDEGEE. Trimming took off 5 bases at V and 1 base at J, with 9 bases between the two ends. The CDR3 coding sequence is TGTGCCAGCAGGGACGGGGCGAACACTGAAGCTTTCTTT. It codes for CASRDGANTEAFF.

The chain combines TRBV20-1 with TRBJ2-7; 7 nucleotides align to TRBD2. Trimming removed 3 bases from V and 2 bases from J; junction bases left unmatched: 19. Germline V gene sequence: CDR1 DFQATT, CDR2 SNEGSKA (reference sequence). CDR3 length: 18 residues. CDR3: CSARHPGRATSEAYEQYF. As DNA, the CDR3 is TGCAGTGCTAGGCACCCGGGGCGAGCTACTAGCGAGGCCTACGAGCAGTACTTC.

This clonotype has ten or more counts. CDR3 DNA: TGTGCCAGCAGCTTGTCCGGGACACCCTGGCAGTACTTC. This gives the protein CASSLSGTPWQYF. This chain uses TRBV28 with TRBJ2-7; D possibly corresponds to TRBD1 (6 bases). The V gene lost 6 bases and the J gene lost 9 bases, with 18 bases spanning the gap. Germline values: CDR1 MDHEN, CDR2 SYDVKM. This CDR3 spans 13 amino acids.

Only a few counts were recorded for this clonotype. The V and J genes are TRBV27 and TRBJ1-6, with D possibly TRBD1 on 5 matching bases. V lost 1 base, J lost 16 bases, and 11 bases lay in between. CDR1 is MNHEY, CDR2 SMNVEV, per germline (reference sequence). This CDR3 has 12 residues. The CDR3 loop reads CASSLFQGMLHF. CDR3 DNA sequence: TGTGCCAGCAGTTTATTCCAGGGTATGCTCCACTTT.

This clonotype was observed at least ten times. The gene calls are TRBV28 and TRBJ2-7, with 9 bases fitting TRBD2. Per the germline V gene, CDR1 is MDHEN and CDR2 is SYDVKM. J lost 6 bases, V lost 3 bases, and 6 bases had no gene match. This CDR3 region has 14 residues. This CDR3 reads CASSLAGGGSEQYF. The CDR3 region has the DNA TGTGCCAGCAGTTTGGCGGGAGGGGGGAGCGAGCAGTACTTC.

V is TRBV5-1 and J is TRBJ2-2, with 7 nucleotides matching TRBD1. Germline V lookup: CDR1 SGHRS, CDR2 YFSETQ. V was clipped by 4 bases and J by 4 bases; unmatched bases: 4. The CDR3 covers 14 residues. CDR3 residues: CASSTGQITGELFF. The DNA for the CDR3 is TGCGCCAGCAGCACGGGACAGATCACCGGGGAGCTGTTTTTT.

The chain combines TRBV4-3 with TRBJ2-7, with 7 bases aligning to TRBD1. The V segment lost 0 bases and the J segment 3 bases; nucleotides outside the gene matches: 20. The CDR3 loop spans 20 amino acids. Per the germline V gene, CDR1 is LGHNA and CDR2 is YSLEER. This CDR3 reads CASSQEVGQGDHLGHYEQYF. The DNA of the CDR3 is TGCGCCAGCAGCCAAGAGGTGGGGCAGGGGGACCATCTTGGCCACTACGAGCAGTACTTC.

This clonotype showed up many times. The chain couples TRBV6-1 to TRBJ1-5; possibly TRBD1 for D (6 bases). The V end lost 9 bases, the J end lost 0 bases, and 15 bases lay between the germline ends. CDR3 length: 15 residues. Germline CDR1 is MNHNS and CDR2 is SASEGT. The CDR3 is CASRQGTYSNQPQHF. CDR3 coding DNA: TGTGCCAGTCGCCAGGGGACTTATAGCAATCAGCCCCAGCATTTT.

This clonotype was recorded at least ten times. The chain employs TRBV29-1 and TRBJ2-7; 9 bases agree with TRBD1. J was trimmed by 5 bases and V by 6 bases; bases with no gene match: 11. CDR1 and CDR2 from the germline V gene are SQVTM and ANQGSEA. This CDR3 has 14 amino acids. CDR3 sequence: CSVGGQGIVHEQYF. The CDR3 DNA sequence: TGCAGCGTCGGCGGACAGGGGATCGTCCACGAGCAGTACTTC.

Comments on this clonotype: Possible read error: a much larger clone is one base away. The CDR3 DNA follows: TGTGCCAGCAGTTTTGGGGGGGAGAGGAATGAGCAGTACTTC. Its translation is CASSFGGERNEQYF. The chain joins TRBV28 to TRBJ2-7; 7 bases line up with TRBD2. V trimming: 3 bases; J trimming: 7 bases; junction bases outside the gene matches: 9. The CDR3 has 14 amino acids. Germline values: CDR1 MDHEN, CDR2 SYDVKM. The full variable domain, completed using reference TRBV28 and TRBJ2-7, is DVKVTQSSRYLVKRTGEKVFLECVQDMDHENMFWYRQDPGLGLRLIYFSYDVKMKEKGDIPEGYSVSREKKERFSLILESASTNQTSMYLCASSFGGERNEQYFGPGTRLTVT.

This clonotype was counted between two and nine times. The chain couples TRBV15 to TRBJ1-1; a weak D match, TRBD1 (6 bases). From germline, CDR1 is LNHNV and CDR2 YYDKDF (reference sequence). This CDR3 contains 16 residues. Trimming stripped 1 base from V and 4 bases from J, with 16 bases between. The CDR3 sequence: CATSRGGSGGPTEAFF. The CDR3 nucleotides are TGTGCCACCAGCAGAGGGGGCAGTGGGGGGCCCACTGAAGCTTTCTTT.

This sequence joins TRBV7-2 and TRBJ2-7; weak D call: TRBD2 (6 bases). V was shortened by 0 bases and J by 4 bases, with 19 bases between the two germline ends. Per germline, CDR1 SGHTA and CDR2 FQGNSA. CDR3 length: 17 residues. The CDR3 DNA reads TGTGCCAGCAGCTTAGCGGGAGCTAGCGTTTTCTTTTACGAGCAGTACTTC. It specifies CASSLAGASVFFYEQYF.

This clonotype has only a few counts. The chain employs TRBV7-3 and TRBJ2-5; a possible D gene is TRBD2 (7 bases). The CDR3 contains 15 residues. V was pared by 6 bases and J by 3 bases, with 17 bases between. Germline V lookup: CDR1 SGHTA, CDR2 FQGTGA. CDR3 in amino acids: CASSWRAGAKETQYF. The DNA for the CDR3 is TGTGCCAGCAGTTGGAGGGCGGGGGCTAAAGAGACCCAGTACTTC.

This clonotype appeared many times. The rearrangement uses TRBV11-2 and TRBJ2-7, with D tentatively TRBD2 (6 bases). CDR3 size: 15 residues. CDR1 and CDR2 from the germline V gene are SGHAT and FQNNGV. V was clipped by 1 base and J by 2 bases, with 12 bases between them. CDR3 sequence reads: CASSLVGSGAYEQYF. CDR3 DNA: TGTGCCAGCAGCTTAGTCGGTAGCGGAGCCTACGAGCAGTACTTC.

This clonotype was observed many times. The chain carries TRBV28 and TRBJ2-5, with TRBD2 identical over 8 bases. The germline gives CDR1 MDHEN, CDR2 SYDVKM. With V trimmed by 4 bases and J by 5 bases, 18 bases remained unmatched. The length of the CDR3 is 18 residues. CDR3 amino acids: CASSSLSIAGWTRETQYF. Here the CDR3 DNA reads TGTGCCAGCAGTTCCCTAAGTATAGCGGGATGGACTCGGGAGACCCAGTACTTC.

A word on this clonotype: The junction does not match germline at one end; this may be a read error. The genes are TRBV20-1 and TRBJ2-7; 12 bases agree with TRBD2. Germline assignment: CDR1 DFQATT and CDR2 SNEGSKA (reference sequence). The CDR3 consists of 17 residues. CDR3 DNA: TGCAGTGCTAGAGATCCCCTAAGGACTAGCGGGAACAACGAGCGGTACTTC. Amino acid sequence: CSARDPLRTSGNNERYF.

This clonotype showed up many times. This chain uses TRBV7-9 with TRBJ2-1; D remains unclear. The germline gives CDR1 SEHNR, CDR2 FQNEAQ (reference sequence). The V and J ends lost 3 bases and 5 bases respectively, with 11 bases between them. The CDR3 spans 14 residues. The CDR3 DNA sequence: TGTGCCAGCAGCTTCACCGGACCCAACAATGAGCAGTTCTTC. This translates into CASSFTGPNNEQFF.

There are many counts of this clonotype. The rearrangement joins TRBV29-1 to TRBJ2-7, with a weak D call TRBD2 (6 bases). Gene TRBJ2-1 matches the end of the DNA better, so the J call may be wrong. The CDR3 has 12 residues. Per germline, CDR1 SQVTM and CDR2 ANQGSEA. The CDR3 loop is CSVYGGGYEQFF. CDR3 in DNA: TGCAGCGTTTATGGGGGAGGTTACGAGCAGTTCTTC.

This clonotype was seen repeatedly, ten times or more. One end of the junction is discordant with germline, which a read error may explain. This chain joins TRBV28 and TRBJ2-1; a possible D gene is TRBD2 (6 bases). This CDR3 spans 15 amino acids. Germline CDR1 is MDHEN and CDR2 is SYDVKM. The chain's CDR3 is CAGSFRLGRSNEQFF. The CDR3 DNA sequence: TGTGCCGGCAGTTTCAGACTAGGTAGAAGCAATGAGCAGTTCTTC.

Many counts were recorded for this clonotype. This chain joins TRBV27 and TRBJ1-4; possible D gene TRBD1, 5 bases. V was shortened by 6 bases and J by 11 bases, with 16 bases between the two germline ends. Germline loops: CDR1 MNHEY, CDR2 SMNVEV (reference sequence). This CDR3 has 13 amino acids. The DNA of the CDR3 is TGTGCCAGCAGGCCGGACGGGGCGGGGAAACTGTTTTTT. Its protein product is CASRPDGAGKLFF.

The chain recombines TRBV14 with TRBJ2-5; 7 bases line up with TRBD2. The CDR3 has 15 amino acids. V lost 4 bases to trimming and J lost 5 bases; unmatched junction nucleotides: 10. Germline CDR1 reads SGHDN; CDR2 reads FVKESK. CDR3 amino acids: CASSPLAGYSETQYF. The DNA for the CDR3 is TGTGCCAGCAGCCCCTTAGCGGGCTACTCTGAGACCCAGTACTTC.

This clonotype was counted a single time. The chain recombines TRBV7-2 with TRBJ1-3; a weak D match, TRBD1 (5 bases). Trimming took off 3 bases at V and 3 bases at J, with 15 bases between the two ends. Germline V CDR1 and CDR2: SGHTA, FQGNSA. The CDR3 loop spans 16 amino acids. CDR3 in DNA: TGTGCCAGCAGCTTCGTGGGACTTTTGGATGGAAACACCATATATTTT. The encoded protein is CASSFVGLLDGNTIYF.

In its sample, this clonotype was seen many times. The chain joins TRBV27 to TRBJ2-1, with a tentative D call TRBD2 (5 bases). The CDR3 spans 13 residues. Germline V gene data show CDR1 as MNHEY and CDR2 as SMNVEV (reference sequence). Between the trimmed V and J ends, which lost 6 bases and 6 bases, there was a span of 12 bases. The CDR3 nucleotides read TGTGCCAGCAGCCTCACTAGGGCCAATGAGCAGTTCTTC. Its translation is CASSLTRANEQFF.

Only a few counts were recorded for this clonotype. This chain connects TRBV16 to TRBJ1-2; D is unclear. V shed 10 bases and J shed 8 bases, with 20 bases lying between them. Germline-derived CDR1 and CDR2 are KGHSY and FQNENV. This CDR3 contains 13 residues. CDR3 protein: CATNGDSLGGYTF. Written as DNA, the CDR3 is TGTGCCACCAACGGGGATTCTCTTGGGGGCTACACCTTC.

The sample holds a few counts of this clonotype. The chain is built from TRBV30 and TRBJ2-2; D is undetermined. V shed 1 base and J shed 3 bases, with 9 bases lying between them. CDR1 and CDR2 (germline): GTSNPN, SVGIG (reference sequence). This CDR3 has 14 residues. CDR3 amino acids: CAWSGGDYTGELFF. As DNA, the CDR3 is TGTGCCTGGAGTGGTGGAGACTACACCGGGGAGCTGTTTTTT.